This TCR beta chain was captured by sequencing in a study of identical twins' blood T cells. Study as a whole: Some 48 million reads came from approximately twelve libraries, six alpha, six beta. General observations from the study: Abundant TCRbeta CDR3s overlapped more between twins than with unrelated donors. Out-of-frame TCRbeta clonotypes reportedly had markedly more similar V usage in twins than unrelated donors.

This clonotype was recorded a few times. The antigen is not known. One entry per CDR3 protein results from TCRdb running MiXCR on the 5' RACE reads. The sample consists of 300,000 to 400,000 distinct CDR3 sequences, 25% to 35% of them appearing once. The germline gives CDR1 SGHTA, CDR2 FQGNSA. Trimming cost V 2 bases and J 0 bases, with 13 bases left between them. The CDR3 consists of 16 residues. Donors were six healthy women in three monozygous twin pairs. This clonotype originated in a woman between 18 and 55 years old in good health. The J gene is TRBJ1-1, the V gene TRBV7-2, with D perhaps matching TRBD1 (5 bases). Sequencing was done on a sample of PBMCs. The CDR3 bases are TGTGCCAGCAGCTTAAGGTTCGGGGGACTGAACACTGAAGCTTTCTTT. Translating it yields CASSLRFGGLNTEAFF.